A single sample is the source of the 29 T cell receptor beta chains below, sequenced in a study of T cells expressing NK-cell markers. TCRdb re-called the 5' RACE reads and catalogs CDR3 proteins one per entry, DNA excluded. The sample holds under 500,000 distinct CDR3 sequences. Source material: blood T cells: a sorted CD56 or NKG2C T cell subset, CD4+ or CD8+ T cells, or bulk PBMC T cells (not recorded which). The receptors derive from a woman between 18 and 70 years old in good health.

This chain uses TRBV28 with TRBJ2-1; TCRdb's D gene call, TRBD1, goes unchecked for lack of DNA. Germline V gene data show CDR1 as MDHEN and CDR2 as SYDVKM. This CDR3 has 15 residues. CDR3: CASSRGTGVYNEQFF.

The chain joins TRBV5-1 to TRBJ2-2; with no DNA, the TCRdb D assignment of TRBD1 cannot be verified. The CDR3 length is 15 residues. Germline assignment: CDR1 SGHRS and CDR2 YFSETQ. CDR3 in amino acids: CASSRQGENTGELFF.

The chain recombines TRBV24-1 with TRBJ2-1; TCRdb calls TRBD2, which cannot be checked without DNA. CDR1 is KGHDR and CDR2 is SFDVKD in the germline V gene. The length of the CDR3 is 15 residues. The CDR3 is CATSDTGLPPNEQFF.

This CDR3 reads CASSQSVINEKLFF. The chain is built from TRBV4-3 and TRBJ1-4. The CDR3 is 14 amino acids. Per germline, CDR1 LGHNA and CDR2 YSLEER.

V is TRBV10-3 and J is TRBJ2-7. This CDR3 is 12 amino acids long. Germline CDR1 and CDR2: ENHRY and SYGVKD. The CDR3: CAISEGLYEQYF.

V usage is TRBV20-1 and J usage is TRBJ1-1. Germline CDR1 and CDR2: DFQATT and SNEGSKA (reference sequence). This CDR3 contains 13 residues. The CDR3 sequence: CSARYVSDIEAFF.

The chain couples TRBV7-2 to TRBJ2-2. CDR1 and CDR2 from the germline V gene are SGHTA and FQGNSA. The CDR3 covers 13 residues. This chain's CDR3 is CASSLAGHGELFF.

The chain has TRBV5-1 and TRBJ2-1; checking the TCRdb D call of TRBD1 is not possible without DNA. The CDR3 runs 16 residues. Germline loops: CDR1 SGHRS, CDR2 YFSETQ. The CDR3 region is CASSFPGQGAWGEQFF.

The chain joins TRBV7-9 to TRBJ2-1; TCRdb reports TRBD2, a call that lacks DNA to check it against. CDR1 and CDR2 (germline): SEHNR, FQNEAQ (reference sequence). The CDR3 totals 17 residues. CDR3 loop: CASSPSLGGGTYNEQFF.

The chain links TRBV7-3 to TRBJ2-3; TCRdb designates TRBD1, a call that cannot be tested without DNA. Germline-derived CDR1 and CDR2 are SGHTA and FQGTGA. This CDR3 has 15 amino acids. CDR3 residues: CASSPTGAGTDTQYF.

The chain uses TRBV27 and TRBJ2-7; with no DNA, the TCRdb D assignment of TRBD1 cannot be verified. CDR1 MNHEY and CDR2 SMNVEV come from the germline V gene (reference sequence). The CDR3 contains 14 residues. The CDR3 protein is CASSFSDEGYEQYF.

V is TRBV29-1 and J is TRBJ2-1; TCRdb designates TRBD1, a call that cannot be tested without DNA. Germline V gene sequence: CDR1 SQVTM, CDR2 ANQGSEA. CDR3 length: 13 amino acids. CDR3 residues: CSVQGGGNNEQFF.

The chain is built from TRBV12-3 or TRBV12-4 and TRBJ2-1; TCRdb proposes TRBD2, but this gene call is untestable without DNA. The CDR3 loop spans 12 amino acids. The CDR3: CASSLDPKEQFF.

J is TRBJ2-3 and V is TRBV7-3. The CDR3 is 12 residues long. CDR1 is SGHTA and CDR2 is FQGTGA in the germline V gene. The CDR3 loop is CASSPLSGTQYF.

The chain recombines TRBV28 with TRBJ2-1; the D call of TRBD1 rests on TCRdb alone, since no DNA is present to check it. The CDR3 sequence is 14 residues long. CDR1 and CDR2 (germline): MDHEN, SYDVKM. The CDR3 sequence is CASSLAGRVDEQFF.

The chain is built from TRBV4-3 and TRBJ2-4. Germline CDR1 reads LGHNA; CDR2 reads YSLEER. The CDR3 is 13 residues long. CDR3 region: CASSQSLVNIQYF.

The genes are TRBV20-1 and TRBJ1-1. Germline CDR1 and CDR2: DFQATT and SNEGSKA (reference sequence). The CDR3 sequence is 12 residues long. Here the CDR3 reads CSARVNEFEAFF.

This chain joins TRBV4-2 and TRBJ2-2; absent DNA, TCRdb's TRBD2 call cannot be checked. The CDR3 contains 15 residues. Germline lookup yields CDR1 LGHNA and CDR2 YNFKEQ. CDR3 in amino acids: CASSQLAEGNRELFF.

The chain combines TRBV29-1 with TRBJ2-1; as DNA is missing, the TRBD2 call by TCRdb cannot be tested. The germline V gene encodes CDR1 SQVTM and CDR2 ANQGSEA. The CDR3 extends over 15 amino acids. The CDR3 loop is CSVEGASGRFDEQFF.

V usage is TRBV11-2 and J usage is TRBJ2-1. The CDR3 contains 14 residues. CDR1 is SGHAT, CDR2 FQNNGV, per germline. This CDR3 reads CASSFKGSYNEQFF.

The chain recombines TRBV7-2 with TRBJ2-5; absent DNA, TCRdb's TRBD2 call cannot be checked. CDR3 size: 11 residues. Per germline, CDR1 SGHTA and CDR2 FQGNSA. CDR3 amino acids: CASSLGGDQYF.

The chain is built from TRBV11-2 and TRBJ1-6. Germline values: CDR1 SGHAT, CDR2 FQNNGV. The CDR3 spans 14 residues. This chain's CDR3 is CASSPGPKGSPLHF.

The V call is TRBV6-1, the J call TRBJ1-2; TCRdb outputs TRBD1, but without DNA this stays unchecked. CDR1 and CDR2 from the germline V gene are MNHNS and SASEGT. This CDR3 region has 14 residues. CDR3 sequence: CASSRGRETYGYTF.

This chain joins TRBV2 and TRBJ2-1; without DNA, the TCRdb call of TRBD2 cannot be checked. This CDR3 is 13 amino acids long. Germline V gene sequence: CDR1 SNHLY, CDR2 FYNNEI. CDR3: CASTGDYRNEQFF.

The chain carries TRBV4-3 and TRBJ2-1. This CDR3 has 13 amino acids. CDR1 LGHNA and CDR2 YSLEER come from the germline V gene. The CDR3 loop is CASSQERDDEQFF.

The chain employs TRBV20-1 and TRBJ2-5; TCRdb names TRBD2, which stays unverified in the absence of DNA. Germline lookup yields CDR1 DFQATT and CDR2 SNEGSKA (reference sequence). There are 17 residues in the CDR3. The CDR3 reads CSARAFRTSAEGETQYF.

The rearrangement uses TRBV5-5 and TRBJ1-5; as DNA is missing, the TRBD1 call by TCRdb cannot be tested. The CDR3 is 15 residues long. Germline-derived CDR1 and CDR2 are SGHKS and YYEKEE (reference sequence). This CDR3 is CASSLGQVSNQPQHF. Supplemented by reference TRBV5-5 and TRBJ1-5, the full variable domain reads DAGVTQSPTHLIKTRGQQVTLRCSPISGHKSVSWYQQVLGQGPQFIFQYYEKEERGRGNFPDRFSARQFPNYSSELNVNALLLGDSALYLCASSLGQVSNQPQHFGDGTRLSIL.

The CDR3: CSARRGTSGTFSYNEQFF. The gene calls are TRBV20-1 and TRBJ2-1; TCRdb picks TRBD2, but there is no DNA to check that call. The CDR3 is 18 amino acids. Germline values: CDR1 DFQATT, CDR2 SNEGSKA (reference sequence).

CDR3 in amino acids: CASSSRTLNSNQPQHF. The rearrangement uses TRBV28 and TRBJ1-5. Germline V lookup: CDR1 MDHEN, CDR2 SYDVKM. This CDR3 is built from 16 residues.